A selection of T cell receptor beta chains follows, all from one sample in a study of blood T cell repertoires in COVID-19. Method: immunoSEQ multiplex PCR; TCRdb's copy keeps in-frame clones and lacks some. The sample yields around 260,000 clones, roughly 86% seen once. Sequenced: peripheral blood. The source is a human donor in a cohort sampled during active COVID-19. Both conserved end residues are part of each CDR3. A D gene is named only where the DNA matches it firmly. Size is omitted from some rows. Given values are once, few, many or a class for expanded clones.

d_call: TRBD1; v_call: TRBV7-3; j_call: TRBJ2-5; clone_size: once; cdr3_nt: TGTGCCAGCAGCTTAAAGGGGGCGGTGGGGCAAGAGACCCAGTACTTC; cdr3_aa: CASSLKGAVGQETQYF
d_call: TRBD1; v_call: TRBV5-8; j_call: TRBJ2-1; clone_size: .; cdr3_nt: TGTGCCAGCAGCTTAGGGACAGGGGTATACAATGAGCAGTTCTTC; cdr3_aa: CASSLGTGVYNEQFF
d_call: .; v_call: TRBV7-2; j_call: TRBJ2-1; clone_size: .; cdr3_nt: TGTGCCAGCAGCCAAACGCGGTCCGGATACAATGAGCAGTTCTTC; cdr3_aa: CASSQTRSGYNEQFF
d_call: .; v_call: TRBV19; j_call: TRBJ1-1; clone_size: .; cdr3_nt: TGTGCCAGTAGTATCGGCCAGGGAGGTGGGTGGACTGAAGCTTTCTTT; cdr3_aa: CASSIGQGGGWTEAFF
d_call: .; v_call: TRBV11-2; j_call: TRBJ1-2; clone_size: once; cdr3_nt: TGTGCCAGCAGCTTAGTTTGGGGAGACTATGGCTACACCTTC; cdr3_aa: CASSLVWGDYGYTF
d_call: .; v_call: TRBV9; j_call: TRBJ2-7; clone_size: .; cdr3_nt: TGTGCCAGCAGCGAAGGGACAAAGCAGTACTTC; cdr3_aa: CASSEGTKQYF
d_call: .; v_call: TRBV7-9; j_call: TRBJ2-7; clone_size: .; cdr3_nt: TGTGCCAGCAGTTTCGGCCTGGGAGGATCCTACGAGCAGTACTTC; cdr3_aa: CASSFGLGGSYEQYF
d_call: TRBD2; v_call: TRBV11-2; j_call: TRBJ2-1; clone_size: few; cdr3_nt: TGTGCCAGCAGCTTAGCAGGACTAGCGGCCAATGAGCAGTTCTTC; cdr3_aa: CASSLAGLAANEQFF
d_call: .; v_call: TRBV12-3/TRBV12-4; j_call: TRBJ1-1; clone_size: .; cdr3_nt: TGTGCCAGCGGGCCAGGGGTGGAAGCTTTCTTT; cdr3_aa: CASGPGVEAFF
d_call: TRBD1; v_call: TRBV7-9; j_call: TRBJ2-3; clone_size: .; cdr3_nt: TGTGCCAGCAGCTTAGGAAGACAGGGGGCGGTGGGAGATACGCAGTATTTT; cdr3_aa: CASSLGRQGAVGDTQYF
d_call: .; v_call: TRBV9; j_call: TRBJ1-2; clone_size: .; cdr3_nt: TGTGCCAGCACTTCGGGATATGGCTACACCTTC; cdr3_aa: CASTSGYGYTF
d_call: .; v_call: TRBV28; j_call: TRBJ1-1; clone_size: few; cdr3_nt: TGTGCCAGCATTACCCCCGGGAGGACTGAAGCTTTCTTT; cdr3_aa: CASITPGRTEAFF
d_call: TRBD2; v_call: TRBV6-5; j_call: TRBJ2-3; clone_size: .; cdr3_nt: TGTGCCAGCAGTTATTTGGGCGGGGGTTACACAGATACGCAGTATTTT; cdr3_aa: CASSYLGGGYTDTQYF
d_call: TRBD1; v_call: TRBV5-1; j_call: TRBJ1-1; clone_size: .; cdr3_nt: TGCGCCAGCAGCGCCGCGACAGGGGGCCGCTGGACTGAAGCTTTCTTT; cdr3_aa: CASSAATGGRWTEAFF
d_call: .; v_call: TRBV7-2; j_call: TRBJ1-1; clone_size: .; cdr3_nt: TGTGCCAGCAGCTTGCGAGGGGGTTTGAGTACTGGCACTGAAGCTTTCTTT; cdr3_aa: CASSLRGGLSTGTEAFF
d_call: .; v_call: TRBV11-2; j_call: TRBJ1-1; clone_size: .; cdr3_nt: TGTGCCAGCAGCTTATTCGAGTCCCGGGGGACTGAAGCTTTCTTT; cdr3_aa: CASSLFESRGTEAFF
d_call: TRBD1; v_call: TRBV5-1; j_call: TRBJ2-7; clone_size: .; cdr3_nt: TGCGCCAGCAGCTCAGCCGGGACAGGCTACGAGCAGTACTTC; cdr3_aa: CASSSAGTGYEQYF
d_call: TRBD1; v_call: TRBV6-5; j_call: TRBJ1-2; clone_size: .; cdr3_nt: TGTGCCAGCAGTTACTCGTCCGAGGACAGGGGGCTTGGCTACACCTTC; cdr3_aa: CASSYSSEDRGLGYTF
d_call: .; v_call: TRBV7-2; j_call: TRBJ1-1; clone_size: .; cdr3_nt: TGTGCCAGCAGCCAGCCTGGGACACAACGCACTGAAGCTTTCTTT; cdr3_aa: CASSQPGTQRTEAFF
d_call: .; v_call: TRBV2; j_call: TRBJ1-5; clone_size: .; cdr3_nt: TGTGCCAGCAGTCTCGTCTCCGGGACTCAGAGCAATCAGCCCCAGCATTTT; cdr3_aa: CASSLVSGTQSNQPQHF
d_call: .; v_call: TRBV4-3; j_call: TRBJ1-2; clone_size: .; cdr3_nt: TGCGCCAGCAGCCAAGGGGTGGCGGAAATTACTAACTATGGCTACACCTTC; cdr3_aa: CASSQGVAEITNYGYTF
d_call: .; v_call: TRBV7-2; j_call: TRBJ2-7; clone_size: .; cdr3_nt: TGTGCCAGCAGCTCGGGAACGGTTCGGGAGCAGTACTTC; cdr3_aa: CASSSGTVREQYF
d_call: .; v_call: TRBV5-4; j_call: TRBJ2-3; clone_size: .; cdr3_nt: TGTGCCAGCAGCTTCGAGGATACGCAGTATTTT; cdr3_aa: CASSFEDTQYF
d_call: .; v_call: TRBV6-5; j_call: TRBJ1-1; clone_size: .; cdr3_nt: TGTGCCAGCAGTTTACAGGGCACTGAAGCTTTCTTT; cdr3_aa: CASSLQGTEAFF
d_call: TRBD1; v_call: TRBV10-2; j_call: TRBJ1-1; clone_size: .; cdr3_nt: TGCGCCAGCGAGACAGGGGGAGGCACTGAAGCTTTCTTT; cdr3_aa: CASETGGGTEAFF
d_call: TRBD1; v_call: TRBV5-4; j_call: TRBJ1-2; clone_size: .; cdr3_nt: TGTGCCAGCAGCTTGAGGCGGACAGGGCAGCCCTATGGCTACACCTTC; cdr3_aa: CASSLRRTGQPYGYTF
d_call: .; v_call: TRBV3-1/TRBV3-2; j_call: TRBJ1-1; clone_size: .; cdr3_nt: TGTGCCAGCAGCCAAGGCCAGGGTTACACTGAAGCTTTCTTT; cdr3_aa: CASSQGQGYTEAFF
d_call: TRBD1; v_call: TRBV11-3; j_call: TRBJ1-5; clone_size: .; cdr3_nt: TGTGCCAGCACCATTGTTGACAGGGGGCTTTCTCAGCCCCAGCATTTT; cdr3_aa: CASTIVDRGLSQPQHF
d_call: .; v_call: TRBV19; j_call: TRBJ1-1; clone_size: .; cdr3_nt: TGTGCCAGTAAATTAGGCACGGACACAAGGCAGAACACTGAAGCTTTCTTT; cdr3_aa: CASKLGTDTRQNTEAFF
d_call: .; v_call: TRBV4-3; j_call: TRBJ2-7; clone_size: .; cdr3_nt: TGCGCCAGCAGCCAAGGACAGGTCCCTTCCTACGAGCAGTACTTC; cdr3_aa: CASSQGQVPSYEQYF
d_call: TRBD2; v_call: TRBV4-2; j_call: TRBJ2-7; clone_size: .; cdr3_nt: TGTGCCAGCAGCCCGCAAGCTTATAGCGGGAGCTCATACGAGCAGTACTTC; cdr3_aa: CASSPQAYSGSSYEQYF
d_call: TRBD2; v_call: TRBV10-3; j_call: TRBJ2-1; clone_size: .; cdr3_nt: TGTGCCATCAGCCCCAAGCTAGCGGACTCCTACAATGAGCAGTTCTTC; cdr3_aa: CAISPKLADSYNEQFF
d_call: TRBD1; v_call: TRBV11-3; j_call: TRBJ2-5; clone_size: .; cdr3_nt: TGTGCCAGCAGCTCTCGACAGGGCGGTGAACAAGAGACCCAGTACTTC; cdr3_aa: CASSSRQGGEQETQYF
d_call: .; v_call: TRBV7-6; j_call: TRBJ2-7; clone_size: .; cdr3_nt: TGTGCCAGCAGCTTGAACAGCCCCTACGAGCAGTACTTC; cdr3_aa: CASSLNSPYEQYF
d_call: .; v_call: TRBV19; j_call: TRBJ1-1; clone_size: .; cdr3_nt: TGTGCCAGTAGTATAGGTGAGGCAGGGCCTCGGGACACTGAAGCTTTCTTT; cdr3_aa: CASSIGEAGPRDTEAFF
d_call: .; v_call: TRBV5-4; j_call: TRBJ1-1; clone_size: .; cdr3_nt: TGTGCCAGCTTCTCAGGTGGGTCCCGGCACACTGAAGCTTTCTTT; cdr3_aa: CASFSGGSRHTEAFF
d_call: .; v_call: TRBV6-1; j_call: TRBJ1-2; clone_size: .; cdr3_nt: TGTGCCAGCAGTGAAACAGGGATGGGTGGCTACACCTTC; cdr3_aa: CASSETGMGGYTF
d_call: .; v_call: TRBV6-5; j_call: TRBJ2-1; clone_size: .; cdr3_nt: TGTGCCAGCAGTTACCTGGCAGGGCTATACAATGAGCAGTTCTTC; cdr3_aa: CASSYLAGLYNEQFF
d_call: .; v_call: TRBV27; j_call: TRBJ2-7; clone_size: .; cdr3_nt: TGTGCCAGCAGTTTCGACAGAAGAGCCTCCTACGAGCAGTACTTC; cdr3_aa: CASSFDRRASYEQYF
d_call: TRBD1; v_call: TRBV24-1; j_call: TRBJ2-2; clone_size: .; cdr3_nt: TGTGCCACCTCGGGACAGGGTAACACCGGGGAGCTGTTTTTT; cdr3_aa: CATSGQGNTGELFF
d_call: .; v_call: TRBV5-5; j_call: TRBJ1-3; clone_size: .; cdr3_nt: TGTGCCAGCAGCTTGGACACCATCTCTGGAAACACCATATATTTT; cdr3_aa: CASSLDTISGNTIYF